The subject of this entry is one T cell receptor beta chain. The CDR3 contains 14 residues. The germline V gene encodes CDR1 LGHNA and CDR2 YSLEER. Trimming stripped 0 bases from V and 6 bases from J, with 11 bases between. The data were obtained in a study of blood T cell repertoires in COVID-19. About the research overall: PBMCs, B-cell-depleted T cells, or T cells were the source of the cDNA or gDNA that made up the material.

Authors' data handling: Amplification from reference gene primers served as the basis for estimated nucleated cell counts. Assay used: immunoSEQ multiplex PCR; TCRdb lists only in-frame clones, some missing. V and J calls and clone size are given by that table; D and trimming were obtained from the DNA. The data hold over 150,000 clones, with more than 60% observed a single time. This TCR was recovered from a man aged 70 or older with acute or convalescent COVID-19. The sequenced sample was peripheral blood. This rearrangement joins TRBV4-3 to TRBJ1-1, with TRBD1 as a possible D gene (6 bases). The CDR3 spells CASSQESAGAEAFF. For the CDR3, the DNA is TGCGCCAGCAGCCAAGAATCGGCAGGGGCTGAAGCTTTCTTT.